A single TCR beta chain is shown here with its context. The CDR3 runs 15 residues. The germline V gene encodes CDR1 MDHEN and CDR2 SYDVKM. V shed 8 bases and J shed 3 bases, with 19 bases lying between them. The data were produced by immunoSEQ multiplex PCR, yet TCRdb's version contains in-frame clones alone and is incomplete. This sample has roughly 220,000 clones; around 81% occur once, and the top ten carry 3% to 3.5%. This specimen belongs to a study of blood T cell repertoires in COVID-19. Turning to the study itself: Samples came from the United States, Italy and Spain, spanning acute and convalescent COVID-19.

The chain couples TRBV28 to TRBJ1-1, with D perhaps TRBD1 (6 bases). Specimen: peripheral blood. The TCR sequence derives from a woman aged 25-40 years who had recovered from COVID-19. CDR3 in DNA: TGTGCCAGCCACAGGGAGGGAAGTGGGGACACTGAAGCTTTCTTT. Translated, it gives CASHREGSGDTEAFF.